Listed below are T cell receptor beta chains from one sample, sequenced in a study of blood T cell repertoires in COVID-19. Method: immunoSEQ multiplex PCR; TCRdb's copy keeps in-frame clones and lacks some. This repertoire shows 110,000 or so clones, approximately 81% found once; its top ten account for 10% to 15%. The sample taken for sequencing was peripheral blood. The receptors here all came from a human donor in a cohort sampled during active COVID-19. Each CDR3 is given with its conserved first and last residue. A D gene is named only where the DNA matches it firmly. Clone size is stated in some rows and not others, as once, few, many or a class when expanded.

few	.	TRBV7-2	TRBJ1-1	CASSRNRANTEAFF	TGTGCCAGCAGCCGTAACAGGGCGAACACTGAAGCTTTCTTT
.	TRBD1	TRBV4-1	TRBJ1-2	CASSHQTGGFYGYTF	TGCGCCAGCAGCCATCAGACAGGGGGCTTCTATGGCTACACCTTC
.	.	TRBV28	TRBJ2-7	CASSFLQGTYEQYF	TGTGCCAGCAGTTTTTTGCAGGGGACCTACGAGCAGTACTTC
.	TRBD1	TRBV7-6	TRBJ2-7	CASSMGTATLGEQYF	TGTGCCAGCAGCATGGGGACAGCCACCTTGGGTGAGCAGTACTTC
few	TRBD2	TRBV6-2/TRBV6-3	TRBJ2-7	CASSHRPSGSYEQYF	TGTGCCAGCAGTCACCGGCCTAGCGGGTCCTACGAGCAGTACTTC
few	TRBD1	TRBV5-5	TRBJ1-1	CASSLERQGAQAEAFF	TGTGCCAGCAGCTTGGAGAGACAGGGCGCCCAGGCTGAAGCTTTCTTT
.	.	TRBV10-3	TRBJ1-6	CAISTQWGDNSPLHF	TGTGCCATCAGTACGCAGTGGGGGGATAATTCACCCCTCCACTTT
.	.	TRBV10-1	TRBJ2-3	CASSEARDTQYF	TGCGCCAGCAGTGAGGCTAGAGATACGCAGTATTTT
.	TRBD1	TRBV4-1	TRBJ1-2	CASSRPDRERKGYTF	TGCGCCAGCAGCCGGCCGGACAGGGAGAGGAAAGGCTACACCTTC
.	TRBD1	TRBV11-1	TRBJ2-5	CASSKTTGLETQYF	TGTGCCAGCAGCAAAACGACAGGGTTGGAGACCCAGTACTTC
.	TRBD1	TRBV7-2	TRBJ1-2	CASRSTGTERGYTF	TGTGCCAGCAGATCTACCGGGACAGAGAGGGGCTACACCTTC
.	.	TRBV19	TRBJ2-1	CASGGGPHYNEQFF	TGTGCCAGCGGAGGGGGCCCTCACTACAATGAGCAGTTCTTC
once	.	TRBV19	TRBJ1-1	CASSIGRVSEAFF	TGTGCCAGTAGTATAGGTCGGGTATCTGAAGCTTTCTTT
.	.	TRBV7-3	TRBJ1-1	CASSLTRGQNTEAFF	TGTGCCAGCAGCTTAACGCGCGGACAGAACACTGAAGCTTTCTTT
.	.	TRBV7-2	TRBJ2-1	CASSLTGAEQFF	TGTGCCAGCAGCCTAACAGGAGCTGAGCAGTTCTTC
once	.	TRBV6-2/TRBV6-3	TRBJ1-5	CASSFDSLQGGSYQPQHF	TGTGCCAGCAGTTTCGATTCTCTACAGGGAGGGTCCTATCAGCCCCAGCATTTT
few	TRBD1	TRBV2	TRBJ1-2	CASSTGTGTPNGYTF	TGTGCCAGCAGTACCGGGACAGGGACTCCTAATGGCTACACCTTC
.	TRBD1	TRBV11-2	TRBJ1-2	CASSLGPWQGAHGYTF	TGTGCCAGCAGCTTAGGCCCGTGGCAGGGGGCGCATGGCTACACCTTC
once	.	TRBV2	TRBJ2-7	CASQTSAKYEQYF	TGTGCCAGCCAGACATCGGCTAAGTACGAGCAGTACTTC
.	TRBD1	TRBV7-6	TRBJ2-7	CASSLAVGQGAGEQYF	TGTGCCAGCAGCTTAGCAGTTGGACAGGGGGCGGGGGAGCAGTACTTC
once	.	TRBV28	TRBJ1-3	CASSLAGAGNTIYF	TGTGCCAGCAGTTTGGCGGGGGCTGGAAACACCATATATTTT
.	.	TRBV12-3/TRBV12-4	TRBJ1-2	CASTNRDYGYTF	TGTGCCAGCACTAACCGGGACTATGGCTACACCTTC
.	.	TRBV4-3	TRBJ1-5	CASSQAWAGQPQHF	TGCGCCAGCAGCCAAGCGTGGGCAGGGCAGCCCCAGCATTTT
.	TRBD2	TRBV9	TRBJ2-7	CASSAQGAGAYEQYF	TGTGCCAGCAGCGCCCAAGGGGCGGGGGCCTACGAGCAGTACTTC
.	TRBD1	TRBV7-2	TRBJ1-6	CASSQTGGSSPLHF	TGTGCCAGCAGCCAAACAGGGGGTAGTTCACCCCTCCACTTT
.	.	TRBV12-3/TRBV12-4	TRBJ1-1	CASRLASGGEAFF	TGTGCCAGCAGATTAGCCTCGGGAGGGGAGGCTTTCTTT
.	TRBD1	TRBV6-5	TRBJ2-1	CASSLTRDRDFF	TGTGCCAGCAGCTTGACCCGGGACAGGGATTTCTTC
.	.	TRBV6-2/TRBV6-3	TRBJ2-1	CASSYPLLGQFF	TGTGCCAGCAGTTACCCTCTTCTAGGGCAGTTCTTC
once	TRBD2	TRBV3-1/TRBV3-2	TRBJ2-3	CASSQEALAALGDTQYF	TGTGCCAGCAGCCAGGAAGCCCTAGCGGCCCTAGGGGATACGCAGTATTTT
.	TRBD1	TRBV19	TRBJ1-2	CASSSQGARPYGYTF	TGTGCCAGTAGCTCACAGGGGGCTCGCCCCTATGGCTACACCTTC
.	TRBD1	TRBV6-2/TRBV6-3	TRBJ1-5	CASSSQGALLNQPQHF	TGTGCCAGCAGTTCCCAGGGGGCCCTTTTAAATCAGCCCCAGCATTTT
.	.	TRBV6-2/TRBV6-3	TRBJ1-5	CASSFSWGRRARGQPQHF	TGTGCCAGCAGTTTCTCGTGGGGGCGACGGGCCCGAGGGCAGCCCCAGCATTTT
.	TRBD1	TRBV6-6	TRBJ2-6	CASSRPRQGDAGANVLTF	TGTGCCAGCAGTCGCCCACGGCAGGGGGACGCCGGGGCCAACGTCCTGACTTTC
.	.	TRBV6-2/TRBV6-3	TRBJ1-1	CASSYSSHLDYEAFF	TGTGCCAGCAGTTACTCGAGCCACCTCGATTATGAAGCTTTCTTT
.	.	TRBV5-1	TRBJ2-7	CASSLWAGRTYEQYF	TGCGCCAGCAGCTTGTGGGCAGGTCGAACCTACGAGCAGTACTTC
.	.	TRBV6-2/TRBV6-3	TRBJ2-3	CASSYGRDTDTQYF	TGTGCCAGCAGTTACGGCAGGGACACAGATACGCAGTATTTT
.	.	TRBV20-1	TRBJ2-7	CSARDLYEQYF	TGCAGTGCTAGAGATCTTTACGAGCAGTACTTC
.	.	TRBV6-2/TRBV6-3	TRBJ2-3	CASSRRGTDTQYF	TGTGCCAGCAGCCGGAGAGGCACAGATACGCAGTATTTT
.	.	TRBV28	TRBJ1-5	CASTEVYSNQPQHF	TGTGCCAGCACCGAGGTTTATAGCAATCAGCCCCAGCATTTT
.	.	TRBV7-2	TRBJ1-5	CASSARGNQPQHF	TGTGCCAGCAGCGCACGGGGTAACCAGCCCCAGCATTTT
.	.	TRBV19	TRBJ1-1	CASSPGQKMNTEAFF	TGTGCCAGCTCCCCCGGACAGAAGATGAACACTGAAGCTTTCTTT
.	TRBD1	TRBV6-5	TRBJ1-6	CASSYSDRGGSPLHF	TGTGCCAGCAGTTACTCGGACAGGGGAGGGTCACCCCTCCACTTT
.	.	TRBV14	TRBJ2-7	CASSQFSYEQYF	TGTGCCAGCAGCCAATTCAGCTACGAGCAGTACTTC
.	TRBD1	TRBV19	TRBJ2-1	CASSIGGTGSVEQFF	TGTGCCAGTAGTATTGGCGGGACAGGGAGTGTTGAGCAGTTCTTC
.	TRBD1	TRBV24-1	TRBJ2-5	CATSDPGQGGETQYF	TGTGCCACCAGTGATCCCGGACAGGGCGGAGAGACCCAGTACTTC
.	.	TRBV6-5	TRBJ1-6	CASSSRGGQSPLHF	TGTGCCAGCAGTTCCCGCGGGGGCCAATCACCCCTCCACTTT
.	TRBD1	TRBV6-5	TRBJ1-1	CASRPDRAHTEAFF	TGTGCCAGCAGGCCGGACAGGGCCCACACTGAAGCTTTCTTT
.	TRBD1	TRBV19	TRBJ1-2	CASNSPGQGANYGYTF	TGTGCCAGTAATTCTCCAGGACAGGGAGCTAACTATGGCTACACCTTC
.	TRBD1	TRBV7-2	TRBJ2-1	CASSFPHLRQGRYNEQFF	TGTGCCAGCAGCTTCCCCCACCTTCGACAGGGGAGATACAATGAGCAGTTCTTC
.	.	TRBV6-5	TRBJ1-6	CASRTHGRGNSPLHF	TGTGCCAGCAGAACACACGGACGGGGTAATTCACCCCTCCACTTT
.	.	TRBV5-1	TRBJ1-1	CASSLESTVNTEAFF	TGCGCCAGCAGCTTGGAAAGTACAGTGAACACTGAAGCTTTCTTT
.	.	TRBV6-2/TRBV6-3	TRBJ1-5	CASSWGISDQPQHF	TGTGCCAGCAGTTGGGGCATCTCGGATCAGCCCCAGCATTTT
.	.	TRBV6-6	TRBJ1-6	CASSLLPAGRYNSPLHF	TGTGCCAGCAGTCTACTCCCAGCGGGCCGCTATAATTCACCCCTCCACTTT
.	TRBD1	TRBV20-1	TRBJ2-1	CSASSGTGGNEQFF	TGCAGTGCTAGTTCCGGGACAGGGGGCAATGAGCAGTTCTTC
.	.	TRBV5-4	TRBJ2-2	CASSLNRVGAGELFF	TGTGCCAGCAGCTTGAACAGGGTAGGAGCCGGGGAGCTGTTTTTT